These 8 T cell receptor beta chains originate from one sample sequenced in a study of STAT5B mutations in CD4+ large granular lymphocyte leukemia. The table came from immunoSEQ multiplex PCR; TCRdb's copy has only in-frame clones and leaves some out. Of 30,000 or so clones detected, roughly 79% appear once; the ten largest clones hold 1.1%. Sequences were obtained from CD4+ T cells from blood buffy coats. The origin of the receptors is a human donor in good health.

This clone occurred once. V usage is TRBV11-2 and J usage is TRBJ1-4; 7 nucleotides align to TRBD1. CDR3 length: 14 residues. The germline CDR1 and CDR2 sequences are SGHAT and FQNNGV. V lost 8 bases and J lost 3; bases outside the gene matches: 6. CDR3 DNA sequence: TGTGCCAGCGGGGGGGGGACAGCTAATGAAAAACTGTTTTTT. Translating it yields CASGGGTANEKLFF.

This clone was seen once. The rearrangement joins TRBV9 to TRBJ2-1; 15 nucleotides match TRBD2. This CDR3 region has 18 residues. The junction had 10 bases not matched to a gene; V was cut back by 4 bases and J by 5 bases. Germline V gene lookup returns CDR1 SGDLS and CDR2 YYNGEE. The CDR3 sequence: CASSSPPRTSGRDNEQFF. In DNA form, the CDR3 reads TGTGCCAGCAGCTCCCCCCCTCGGACTAGCGGGAGGGACAATGAGCAGTTCTTC.

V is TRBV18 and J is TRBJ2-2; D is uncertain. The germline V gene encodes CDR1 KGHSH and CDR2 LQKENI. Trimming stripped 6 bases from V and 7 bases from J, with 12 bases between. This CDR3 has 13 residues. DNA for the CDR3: TGTGCCAGCTCGGTGAGCGTGGTCGGGGAGCTGTTTTTT. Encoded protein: CASSVSVVGELFF.

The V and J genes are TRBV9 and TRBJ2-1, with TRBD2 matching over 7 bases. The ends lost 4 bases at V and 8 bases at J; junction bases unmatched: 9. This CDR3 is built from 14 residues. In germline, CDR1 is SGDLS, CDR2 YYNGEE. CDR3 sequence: CASSRTSFVDEQFF. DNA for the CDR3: TGTGCCAGCAGCAGGACTAGTTTCGTGGATGAGCAGTTCTTC.

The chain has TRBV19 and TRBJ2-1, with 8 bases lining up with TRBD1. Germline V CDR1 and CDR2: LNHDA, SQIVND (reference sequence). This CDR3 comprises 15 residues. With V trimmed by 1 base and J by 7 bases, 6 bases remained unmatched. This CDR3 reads CASSIATGGRNEQFF. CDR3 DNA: TGTGCCAGTAGTATAGCAACAGGGGGTCGTAATGAGCAGTTCTTC.

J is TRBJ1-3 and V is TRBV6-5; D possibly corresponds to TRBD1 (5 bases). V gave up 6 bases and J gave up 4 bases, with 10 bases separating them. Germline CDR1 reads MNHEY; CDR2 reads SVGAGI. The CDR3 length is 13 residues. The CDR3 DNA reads TGTGCCAGCAGGGGACCTGGCGGAAACACCATATATTTT. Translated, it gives CASRGPGGNTIYF.

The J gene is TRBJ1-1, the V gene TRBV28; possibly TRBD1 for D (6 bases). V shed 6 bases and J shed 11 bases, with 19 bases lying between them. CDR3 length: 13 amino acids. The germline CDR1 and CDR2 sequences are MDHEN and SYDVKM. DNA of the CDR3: TGTGCCAGCAGCCGCAGCCCTACAGGGACGGCTTTCTTT. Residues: CASSRSPTGTAFF.

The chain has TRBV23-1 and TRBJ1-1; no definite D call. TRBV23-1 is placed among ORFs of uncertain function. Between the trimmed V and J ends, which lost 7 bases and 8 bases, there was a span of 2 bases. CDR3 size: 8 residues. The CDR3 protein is CASTEAFF. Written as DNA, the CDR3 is TGCGCCAGCACGGAAGCTTTCTTT.